These T cell receptor beta chains were read from a single sample in a study of identifying expanded T cells in peripheral blood. Measured with immunoSEQ multiplex PCR; TCRdb has only the in-frame clones, and not every one. The sample contains roughly 100,000 clones, about 89% of which appear only once. What was sequenced was blood. The receptors stem from a person between 18 and 75 years old in good health. Each CDR3 is given with its conserved first and last residue. A D gene is named only where the DNA matches it firmly. Not every row has a clone size; where given, it reads once, few, many or a size class.

clone_size | d_call | j_call | v_call | cdr3_aa | cdr3_nt
. | . | TRBJ1-2 | TRBV5-1 | CASSPGAPYGYTF | TGCGCCAGCAGCCCTGGGGCTCCCTATGGCTACACCTTC
. | . | TRBJ2-4 | TRBV6-5 | CASSYSDPKDIQYF | TGTGCCAGCAGTTACTCGGACCCCAAGGACATTCAGTACTTC
. | . | TRBJ1-5 | TRBV19 | CASSIYGYSNQPQHF | TGTGCCAGTAGTATATACGGGTATAGCAATCAGCCCCAGCATTTT
. | . | TRBJ1-1 | TRBV18 | CASSPRGAGPGSNTEAFF | TGTGCCAGCTCACCACGGGGGGCAGGGCCGGGCAGTAACACTGAAGCTTTCTTT
once | . | TRBJ1-4 | TRBV4-3 | CASSQETANEKLFF | TGCGCCAGCAGCCAAGAAACTGCTAATGAAAAACTGTTTTTT
. | . | TRBJ2-7 | TRBV6-5 | CASSYSKGSYEQYF | TGTGCCAGCAGTTACTCGAAAGGCTCCTACGAGCAGTACTTC
once | . | TRBJ1-1 | TRBV4-1 | CASSQIPGHSNTEAFF | TGCGCCAGCAGCCAGATACCGGGACACTCGAACACTGAAGCTTTCTTT
. | TRBD2 | TRBJ2-5 | TRBV7-8 | CASSSRGLAGRETQYF | TGTGCCAGCAGCTCGAGGGGACTAGCGGGGAGGGAGACCCAGTACTTC
. | TRBD1 | TRBJ1-4 | TRBV9 | CASSVLGQAGEKLFF | TGTGCCAGCAGCGTTTTAGGACAGGCGGGTGAAAAACTGTTTTTT
. | . | TRBJ1-2 | TRBV5-8 | CASSRTLAGGYTF | TGTGCCAGCAGCCGGACGCTCGCAGGGGGCTACACCTTC
. | . | TRBJ1-6 | TRBV28 | CASSFDSSSYNSPLHF | TGTGCCAGCAGTTTCGACAGCAGCTCCTATAATTCACCCCTCCACTTT
. | . | TRBJ1-2 | TRBV28 | CASSRPEFVLYGYTF | TGTGCCAGCAGCCGCCCAGAGTTCGTGCTCTATGGCTACACCTTC
. | TRBD2 | TRBJ2-3 | TRBV18 | CASSPSGGLPSIKDTQYF | TGTGCCAGCTCTCCTAGCGGGGGCCTCCCCTCTATTAAAGATACGCAGTATTTT
. | . | TRBJ2-1 | TRBV18 | CASSPQHYSYNEQFF | TGTGCCAGCTCACCACAGCATTACTCCTACAATGAGCAGTTCTTC
once | . | TRBJ2-2 | TRBV25-1 | CASSENTGELFF | TGTGCCAGCAGTGAGAACACCGGGGAGCTGTTTTTT
. | TRBD1 | TRBJ2-1 | TRBV19 | CASSFRTGTWNEQFF | TGTGCCAGTAGTTTTCGGACAGGGACGTGGAATGAGCAGTTCTTC
. | . | TRBJ1-6 | TRBV11-2 | CASSLSGLAPNSPLHF | TGTGCCAGCAGCCTATCAGGGTTAGCGCCGAATTCACCCCTCCACTTT
. | . | TRBJ1-5 | TRBV6-5 | CASGQPQHF | TGTGCCAGCGGTCAGCCCCAGCATTTT
. | . | TRBJ2-1 | TRBV5-1 | CASSFSVYNEQFF | TGCGCCAGCAGTTTCTCAGTGTACAATGAGCAGTTCTTC
. | TRBD2 | TRBJ2-3 | TRBV7-2 | CASGGADTQYF | TGTGCCAGCGGGGGGGCAGATACGCAGTATTTT
. | TRBD1 | TRBJ1-3 | TRBV30 | CAWSPQGAAGNTIYF | TGTGCCTGGAGTCCACAGGGGGCGGCTGGAAACACCATATATTTT
few | . | TRBJ1-1 | TRBV6-5 | CASRPGTWGTEAFF | TGTGCCAGCAGGCCGGGTACCTGGGGCACTGAAGCTTTCTTT
. | TRBD2 | TRBJ2-2 | TRBV5-4 | CASSLVAGGTGELFF | TGTGCCAGCAGCTTGGTAGCGGGAGGCACCGGGGAGCTGTTTTTT
. | . | TRBJ1-6 | TRBV6-1 | CASSESVRTFDSPLHF | TGTGCCAGCAGTGAGAGTGTCAGGACTTTTGATTCACCCCTCCACTTT
once | TRBD2 | TRBJ2-1 | TRBV4-3 | CASSSGGNYNEQFF | TGCGCCAGCAGTAGCGGGGGGAACTACAATGAGCAGTTCTTC
. | TRBD1 | TRBJ1-2 | TRBV14 | CASSDWDRPNYGYTF | TGTGCCAGCAGCGATTGGGACAGACCTAACTATGGCTACACCTTC
. | TRBD2 | TRBJ2-5 | TRBV7-9 | CASSLDERGPQETQYF | TGTGCCAGCAGCTTAGACGAGCGGGGGCCCCAAGAGACCCAGTACTTC
. | . | TRBJ2-3 | TRBV19 | CASSMVGARTDTQYF | TGTGCCAGTAGTATGGTGGGGGCACGCACAGATACGCAGTATTTT
. | . | TRBJ1-1 | TRBV5-1 | CASSLGEGMNTEAFF | TGCGCCAGCAGCTTGGGGGAGGGCATGAACACTGAAGCTTTCTTT
. | . | TRBJ1-2 | TRBV4-3 | CASSQDWGVTYGYTF | TGCGCCAGCAGCCAAGATTGGGGGGTAACCTATGGCTACACCTTC
. | . | TRBJ2-1 | TRBV27 | CASSFKNTKDEQFF | TGTGCCAGCAGTTTCAAGAATACCAAAGATGAGCAGTTCTTC
. | . | TRBJ1-5 | TRBV2 | CASSPTTDSNQPQHF | TGTGCCAGCAGTCCCACGACAGATAGCAATCAGCCCCAGCATTTT
. | TRBD1 | TRBJ2-7 | TRBV4-3 | CASSQDWRQGSYEQYF | TGCGCCAGCAGCCAAGATTGGAGACAGGGTTCCTACGAGCAGTACTTC
. | . | TRBJ2-3 | TRBV13 | CASSLEASRPTDTQYF | TGTGCCAGCAGCTTAGAGGCTAGCCGCCCCACAGATACGCAGTATTTT
. | . | TRBJ1-4 | TRBV18 | CASSPRLSRGKYSRATNEKLFF | TGTGCCAGCTCACCTCGTCTTTCTAGGGGGAAGTACTCGAGAGCAACTAATGAAAAACTGTTTTTT
. | TRBD1 | TRBJ2-5 | TRBV7-8 | CASSVGQGAKTQYF | TGTGCCAGCAGCGTCGGACAGGGGGCGAAGACCCAGTACTTC
. | . | TRBJ2-5 | TRBV5-1 | CASKNGTFKETQYF | TGCGCCAGCAAAAACGGGACTTTCAAAGAGACCCAGTACTTC
. | TRBD1 | TRBJ2-6 | TRBV27 | CASSRTGGTGANVLTF | TGTGCCAGCAGTCGGACAGGGGGCACTGGGGCCAACGTCCTGACTTTC
. | . | TRBJ2-1 | TRBV5-5 | CASSLGWGDNEQFF | TGTGCCAGCAGCTTGGGCTGGGGGGACAATGAGCAGTTCTTC
. | . | TRBJ1-1 | TRBV30 | CAWSSPAFF | TGTGCCTGGAGTTCGCCAGCTTTCTTT
. | . | TRBJ1-6 | TRBV27 | CASSLLFREDSPLHF | TGTGCCAGCAGTTTATTGTTCAGGGAAGATTCACCCCTCCACTTT
. | . | TRBJ2-7 | TRBV15 | CATSRDLGGSYEQYF | TGTGCCACCAGCAGAGATCTCGGGGGCTCCTACGAGCAGTACTTC
. | . | TRBJ1-2 | TRBV9 | CASSDDRPVYGYTF | TGTGCCAGCAGCGACGACAGGCCCGTCTATGGCTACACCTTC
. | TRBD1 | TRBJ2-5 | TRBV30 | CAWNRQGGETQYF | TGTGCCTGGAACCGACAGGGGGGAGAGACCCAGTACTTC
. | . | TRBJ1-2 | TRBV28 | CASSSTRDRNYGYTF | TGTGCCAGCAGTTCCACCCGGGACCGCAACTATGGCTACACCTTC